One sample yielded the 6 T cell receptor beta chains listed below, sequenced in a study of early T cells in non-severe SARS-CoV-2 infection. TCRdb ran MiXCR on the 5' RACE reads and lists one entry per CDR3 protein. The table shows some 48,000 distinct CDR3 sequences, with about 7.4% occurring only once. The sample comprised whole blood. The receptors shown here come from an adult who was a healthcare worker with PCR-confirmed SARS-CoV-2 infection or an uninfected control (not recorded which).

This clonotype was counted at least ten times. This chain links TRBV4-1 with TRBJ1-5; TRBD1 is a possible D gene (5 bases). The V and J ends lost 0 bases and 6 bases respectively, with 12 bases between them. Germline assignment: CDR1 MGHRA and CDR2 YSYEKL. The CDR3 contains 15 residues. CDR3 amino acids: CASSQESRGSQPQHF. CDR3 in DNA: TGCGCCAGCAGCCAAGAATCCCGGGGGAGTCAGCCCCAGCATTTT.

V gene TRBV28 combines with J gene TRBJ2-2; tentative D call: TRBD1 (5 bases). In germline, CDR1 is MDHEN, CDR2 SYDVKM. The CDR3 totals 13 residues. Trimming removed 6 bases from V and 5 bases from J, with 10 bases in between. The CDR3 here is CASRGAITGELFF. The DNA for the CDR3 is TGTGCCAGCAGAGGGGCGATTACCGGGGAGCTGTTTTTT.

The sample holds a few counts of this clonotype. The chain joins TRBV28 to TRBJ2-2; D not resolved. The CDR3 is made up of 12 amino acids. Per the germline V gene, CDR1 is MDHEN and CDR2 is SYDVKM. Trimming took off 8 bases at V and 1 base at J, with 5 bases between the two ends. In DNA, the CDR3 is TGTGCCAGCCGACAGAACACCGGGGAGCTGTTTTTT. Its protein product is CASRQNTGELFF.

In this sample, this clonotype turned up a few times. Possible read error: a much larger clone is one base away. CDR3 nucleotide sequence: TGTGCCAGCAGCCGGACAGGGAAAAATCAGCCCCAGCATTTT. Protein sequence: CASSRTGKNQPQHF. This chain uses TRBV28 with TRBJ1-5; 8 bases are shared with TRBD1. There are 14 residues in the CDR3. The V segment lost 6 bases and the J segment 4 bases; nucleotides outside the gene matches: 5. Germline CDR1 and CDR2: MDHEN and SYDVKM.

This clonotype has a count of ten or more. The rearrangement links TRBV20-1 to TRBJ1-4, with D uncertain. The CDR3 is made up of 12 amino acids. Germline V gives CDR1 DFQATT, CDR2 SNEGSKA (reference sequence). V lost 2 bases, J lost 11 bases, and 12 bases lay in between. Here the CDR3 reads CSARREGGKLFF. The CDR3 nucleotides are TGCAGTGCTAGAAGGGAGGGTGGCAAACTGTTTTTT.

This clonotype was counted only a few times. The V gene is TRBV28, the J gene TRBJ1-3, with a possible D match to TRBD1 (6 bases). Deletions cut 6 bases from V and 4 bases from J, with 13 bases between. Germline lookup yields CDR1 MDHEN and CDR2 SYDVKM. CDR3 length: 14 amino acids. The CDR3 protein is CASRLGTHGNTIYF. The CDR3 bases are TGTGCCAGCAGGTTAGGGACACACGGAAACACCATATATTTT.